Following are 15 T cell receptor beta chains from one sample sequenced in a study of technical replicates of blood from a handful of donors. Sequencing was performed with immunoSEQ multiplex PCR; in TCRdb, only in-frame clones are kept and a portion is missing. The sample consists of about 14,000 clones, 84% of them appearing once. The source material was PBMCs. These TCRs come from a human donor in good health.

The CDR3 protein is CASSLNDRGSPHQPQHF. The CDR3, as DNA: TGTGCCAGCAGCCTAAATGACAGGGGATCCCCCCATCAGCCCCAGCATTTT. The chain couples TRBV5-5 to TRBJ1-5, with 8 bases that match TRBD1. CDR1 is SGHKS, CDR2 YYEKEE, per germline (reference sequence). The ends lost 4 bases at V and 5 bases at J; junction bases unmatched: 14. This CDR3 region has 17 residues.

V is TRBV7-6 and J is TRBJ2-2; 12 nucleotides match TRBD2. Germline loops: CDR1 SGHVS, CDR2 FNYEAQ. Trimming cost V 6 bases and J 2 bases; bases outside gene matches: 4. This CDR3 is built from 16 residues. CDR3 residues: CASSRGLAGNTGELFF. CDR3 DNA sequence: TGTGCCAGCAGTAGGGGACTAGCGGGTAACACCGGGGAGCTGTTTTTT.

CDR3 protein: CALGTSGSRETQYF. CDR3 coding DNA: TGTGCCTTGGGGACTAGCGGGAGTAGGGAGACCCAGTACTTC. The J gene is TRBJ2-5, the V gene TRBV2, with 14 bases fitting TRBD2. The V gene end was trimmed by 11 bases and the J gene end by 5 bases; junction bases not matched to a gene: 7. The V gene's germline CDR1 is SNHLY and CDR2 FYNNEI. The CDR3 loop spans 14 amino acids.

Here the CDR3 DNA reads TGTGCCAGCAGCCCGGAACAGGGGACGGGCAACGAGCAGTACTTC. It translates to CASSPEQGTGNEQYF. This chain joins TRBV11-1 and TRBJ2-7; 7 bases are a match to TRBD1. The V segment lost 5 bases and the J segment 5 bases; nucleotides outside the gene matches: 12. The CDR3 runs to 15 residues. Germline V gene lookup returns CDR1 SGHAT and CDR2 FQDESV (reference sequence).

This clone counts as large. The rearrangement uses TRBV19 and TRBJ2-7; 12 positions agree with TRBD2. CDR1 and CDR2 from the germline V gene are LNHDA and SQIVND (reference sequence). The CDR3 has 17 amino acids. With 3 bases clipped from V and 7 bases from J, the junction kept 13 bases outside the gene matches. The CDR3 DNA follows: TGTGCCAGTAGTATCCTAGCGGGAGGGTCAGGAGGAGATGAGCAGTACTTC. Translation gives CASSILAGGSGGDEQYF. Combining the CDR3 with reference TRBV19 and TRBJ2-7 gives the whole variable domain DGGITQSPKYLFRKEGQNVTLSCEQNLNHDAMYWYRQDPGQGLRLIYYSQIVNDFQKGDIAEGYSVSREKKESFPLTVTSAQKNPTAFYLCASSILAGGSGGDEQYFGPGTRLTVT.

The CDR3 is CASREGTGVDTEAFF. Written as DNA, the CDR3 is TGCGCCAGCAGAGAGGGGACAGGGGTGGACACTGAAGCTTTCTTT. The chain uses TRBV5-1 and TRBJ1-1, with 10 bases matching TRBD1. Germline V gene sequence: CDR1 SGHRS, CDR2 YFSETQ. V lost 5 bases, J lost 3 bases, and 7 bases stayed unmatched. This CDR3 spans 15 amino acids.

This clone was detected a few times. The V gene is TRBV13, the J gene TRBJ1-1; D is possibly TRBD1 (6 bases). Trimming took 0 bases from V and 5 from J, leaving 13 bases between them. Germline V gives CDR1 PRHDT, CDR2 FYEKMQ (reference sequence). The CDR3 totals 15 residues. As DNA, the CDR3 is TGTGCCAGCAGCTTAGGGACAGGTTGGAGGACTGAAGCTTTCTTT. It encodes CASSLGTGWRTEAFF.

This clone was detected once. This chain uses TRBV2 with TRBJ1-2; 8 bases are shared with TRBD1. Trimming took 6 bases from V and 4 from J; bases not matched to a gene: 7. Germline loops: CDR1 SNHLY, CDR2 FYNNEI. The CDR3 spans 14 residues. CDR3 DNA: TGTGCCAGCAGGGCAGGGGGCTTCGGCTATGGCTACACCTTC. It encodes CASRAGGFGYGYTF. The full variable domain, completed using reference TRBV2 and TRBJ1-2, is EPEVTQTPSHQVTQMGQEVILRCVPISNHLYFYWYRQILGQKVEFLVSFYNNEISEKSEIFDDQFSVERPDGSNFTLKIRSTKLEDSAMYFCASRAGGFGYGYTFGSGTRLTVV.

This CDR3 reads CASSRGTSGRADNEQFF. The DNA of the CDR3 is TGTGCCAGCAGCCGCGGGACTAGCGGGAGGGCCGACAATGAGCAGTTCTTC. The chain is built from TRBV11-1 and TRBJ2-1; 16 bases align to TRBD2. Trimming at V came to 5 bases and at J to 5 bases, leaving 6 bases not matched to a gene. Germline lookup yields CDR1 SGHAT and CDR2 FQDESV (reference sequence). CDR3 length: 17 amino acids.

The rearrangement uses TRBV19 and TRBJ1-5; tentatively, D is TRBD1 (5 bases). Germline V lookup: CDR1 LNHDA, CDR2 SQIVND (reference sequence). CDR3 length: 15 residues. Trimming shortened V by 3 bases and J by 3 bases, and 12 bases separated the two germline ends. The CDR3 sequence: CASSIDSGFNQPQHF. Here the CDR3 DNA reads TGTGCCAGTAGTATCGATTCAGGGTTCAATCAGCCCCAGCATTTT.

The rearrangement links TRBV27 to TRBJ1-1, with D perhaps matching TRBD1 (5 bases). The CDR3 runs 13 residues. Trimming shortened V by 2 bases and J by 10 bases, and 14 bases separated the two germline ends. Germline V CDR1 and CDR2: MNHEY, SMNVEV (reference sequence). CDR3 sequence reads: CASSLGAGHTAFF. The CDR3 DNA reads TGTGCCAGCAGTTTAGGGGCAGGGCATACAGCTTTCTTT.

This clone has a handful of counts. This chain joins TRBV18 and TRBJ2-7; 8 bases line up with TRBD2. Per the germline V gene, CDR1 is KGHSH and CDR2 is LQKENI. The CDR3 has 16 amino acids. The ends lost 3 bases at V and 5 bases at J; junction bases unmatched: 12. DNA for the CDR3: TGTGCCAGCTCACCGAGCGGCTCTAGCGGGCTCGACGAGCAGTACTTC. It translates to CASSPSGSSGLDEQYF.

The chain is built from TRBV11-2 and TRBJ2-7; 14 bases fit TRBD2. J was trimmed by 7 bases and V by 3 bases; bases with no gene match: 8. The CDR3 is 16 residues long. CDR1 is SGHAT, CDR2 FQNNGV, per germline. CDR3 DNA: TGTGCCAGCAGCTTGGGGGGACTAGCGGGAGTGGGGGAGCAGTACTTC. Amino acids: CASSLGGLAGVGEQYF.

The chain joins TRBV6-5 to TRBJ2-3; possible D gene TRBD2, 5 bases. The V gene's germline CDR1 is MNHEY and CDR2 SVGAGI. The CDR3 has 12 residues. V lost 6 bases and J 4 bases, leaving 8 bases between the germline ends. As DNA, the CDR3 is TGTGCCAGCAGAACGGGGTCAGATACGCAGTATTTT. This sequence encodes CASRTGSDTQYF.

This rearrangement joins TRBV27 to TRBJ2-7; no clear D. V lost 3 bases and J lost 4, with 13 bases in between. The germline V gene encodes CDR1 MNHEY and CDR2 SMNVEV (reference sequence). The CDR3 extends over 14 amino acids. The CDR3, as DNA: TGTGCCAGCAGTTTTAACAGTCTGGTTTACGAGCAGTACTTC. Translated, it gives CASSFNSLVYEQYF.